This passage covers 8 T cell receptor beta chains from one sample sequenced in a study of T cell responses to AZD1222 COVID-19 vaccine (dated by TCRdb to the early 2020s). Library generation was performed with the immunoSEQ multiplex PCR assay. TCRdb carries this immuneACCESS record with in-frame sequences only. Its versions omit some clonotypes, under half of them owing to an unresolved V gene in the studies checked, with the rest unexplained. The table for this sample lists about 120,000 clones; about 85% of them were counted only once. 2.5% to 3.5% of the sample is held by the ten biggest clonotypes. This specimen's time point label, per the study, means: about 28 days (+/-7) after the second vaccine dose. Here the sequenced sample was peripheral blood, taken 28 days after the second AZD1222 dose. These receptor sequences come from an adult who received the AZD1222 COVID-19 vaccine.

The chain joins TRBV18 to TRBJ1-2; a weak D match, TRBD1 (6 bases). Trimming cost V 3 bases and J 4 bases, with 15 bases left between them. Germline V gene lookup returns CDR1 KGHSH and CDR2 LQKENI. The CDR3 has 15 residues. The CDR3: CASSPDSAISYGYTF. CDR3 DNA sequence: TGTGCCAGCTCACCGGACAGCGCCATTTCCTATGGCTACACCTTC.

The chain carries TRBV5-4 and TRBJ2-6; TRBD2 might be the D (6 bases). The CDR3 consists of 15 residues. Trimming left V 5 bases short and J 4 bases short, with 13 bases between. In germline, CDR1 is SGHNT, CDR2 YYREEE (reference sequence). The DNA for the CDR3 is TGTGCCAGCAGGTACCGCGGGGCCGGGGCCAACGTCCTGACTTTC. Encoded protein: CASRYRGAGANVLTF.

The chain joins TRBV2 to TRBJ2-3; D might be TRBD2 (5 bases). Germline V gene sequence: CDR1 SNHLY, CDR2 FYNNEI. Trimming removed 3 bases from V and 4 bases from J, with 14 bases in between. The CDR3 extends over 15 amino acids. CDR3 sequence: CASSEDLSPPDTQYF. DNA for the CDR3: TGTGCCAGCAGTGAGGACTTATCCCCCCCAGATACGCAGTATTTT.

The gene calls are TRBV7-8 and TRBJ2-7; perhaps TRBD2 as D (6 bases). V dropped 3 bases and J dropped 4 bases, with 13 bases sitting between them. Germline CDR1 is SGHVS and CDR2 is FQNEAQ. This CDR3 has 14 amino acids. CDR3 residues: CASSFRGSRYEQYF. The CDR3 DNA reads as TGTGCCAGCAGCTTTCGGGGGAGTCGGTACGAGCAGTACTTC.

The chain recombines TRBV18 with TRBJ2-5; possibly TRBD2 for D (7 bases). V lost 2 bases to trimming and J lost 5 bases, with 12 bases between them. Looked up from germline, CDR1 is KGHSH and CDR2 is LQKENI. This CDR3 is built from 14 residues. The CDR3 region is CASSPSRGGETQYF. DNA for the CDR3: TGTGCCAGCTCACCAAGCAGGGGAGGGGAGACCCAGTACTTC.

The rearrangement uses TRBV6-1 and TRBJ1-1; a possible D gene is TRBD1 (5 bases). This CDR3 is 15 amino acids long. V was shortened by 2 bases and J by 0 bases, with 10 bases between the two germline ends. CDR1 is MNHNS, CDR2 SASEGT, per germline. CDR3 bases: TGTGCCAGCAGTGAATCGGGGGTCATGAACACTGAAGCTTTCTTT. Its protein product is CASSESGVMNTEAFF.

The table lists this clone with a count of one. The chain combines TRBV6-5 with TRBJ1-5; D is perhaps TRBD1 (5 bases). The V and J ends lost 5 bases and 0 bases respectively, with 11 bases between them. Looked up from germline, CDR1 is MNHEY and CDR2 is SVGAGI. The CDR3 is 15 residues long. The CDR3 protein is CASSNRDGSNQPQHF. The DNA of the CDR3 is TGTGCCAGCAGTAACCGGGACGGTAGCAATCAGCCCCAGCATTTT.

This chain joins TRBV6-1 and TRBJ1-6; a weak D match, TRBD1 (5 bases). Trimming took off 0 bases at V and 8 bases at J, with 8 bases between the two ends. This CDR3 is 14 amino acids long. CDR1 and CDR2 (germline): MNHNS, SASEGT. The CDR3 region has the DNA TGTGCCAGCAGTGAAGCTTGGGGGGATTCACCCCTCCACTTT. Protein sequence: CASSEAWGDSPLHF.